These T cell receptor beta chains were read from a single sample in a study of cytomegalovirus exposure and HLA in healthy donors. The method was immunoSEQ multiplex PCR; TCRdb's version includes in-frame clones alone and lacks a portion of them. The sample yields over 110,000 clones, about 86% seen once. Sequenced sample: PBMCs. These receptor sequences come from a man between 18 and 29 years old in good health and CMV-seronegative. CDR3s include the opening cysteine and the closing phenylalanine or tryptophan. D genes are given only for firm matches. Not all rows give a size; the values are once, few, many and, for expanded clones, a class.

D | J | size | V | CDR3 | DNA
. | TRBJ1-1 | . | TRBV5-1 | CASSLGSTGTEAFF | TGCGCCAGCAGCTTGGGTTCGACAGGAACTGAAGCTTTCTTT
. | TRBJ2-5 | . | TRBV5-1 | CASSLGATRETQYF | TGCGCCAGCAGCTTGGGGGCAACCAGGGAGACCCAGTACTTC
TRBD2 | TRBJ2-7 | . | TRBV7-9 | CASSLLLAGGPHEQYF | TGTGCCAGCAGCTTATTATTAGCGGGAGGGCCCCACGAGCAGTACTTC
. | TRBJ1-3 | . | TRBV21-1 | CASSKGKKGQGSGNTIYF | TGTGCCAGCAGCAAAGGAAAAAAGGGACAGGGCTCTGGAAACACCATATATTTT
. | TRBJ1-2 | . | TRBV4-1 | CASSPHRTRPLYGYTF | TGCGCCAGCAGCCCCCATCGGACAAGACCCTTGTATGGCTACACCTTC
. | TRBJ2-7 | . | TRBV7-2 | CASSLIDRTEQYF | TGTGCCAGCAGCTTAATCGACAGGACCGAGCAGTACTTC
. | TRBJ2-2 | . | TRBV6-6 | CADGSGWNTGELFF | TGTGCTGACGGGAGCGGATGGAACACCGGGGAGCTGTTTTTT
. | TRBJ2-7 | . | TRBV2 | CASVGGGGYEQYF | TGTGCCAGCGTTGGAGGGGGGGGCTACGAGCAGTACTTC
TRBD1 | TRBJ1-4 | once | TRBV19 | CASSLQGADNEKLFF | TGTGCCAGTTCTTTGCAGGGGGCGGATAATGAAAAACTGTTTTTT
TRBD1 | TRBJ1-2 | . | TRBV27 | CASKQGANYGYTF | TGTGCCAGTAAACAGGGGGCGAACTATGGCTACACCTTC
. | TRBJ2-7 | . | TRBV2 | CASSSGVTYEQYF | TGTGCCAGCAGTTCAGGGGTGACCTACGAGCAGTACTTC
TRBD2 | TRBJ2-1 | . | TRBV7-2 | CASSLPIAGANEQFF | TGTGCCAGCAGCCTCCCCATAGCGGGAGCCAATGAGCAGTTCTTC
. | TRBJ2-7 | . | TRBV2 | CASSGSLASEQYF | TGTGCCAGCAGTGGCAGTCTTGCCTCCGAGCAGTACTTC
. | TRBJ1-2 | . | TRBV7-8 | CASSSDRTYGYTF | TGTGCCAGCAGCTCAGACAGAACCTATGGCTACACCTTC
. | TRBJ2-1 | . | TRBV19 | CASSITGTSITVF | TGTGCCAGTAGTATAACAGGCACCTCGATTACGGTCTTC
. | TRBJ2-4 | . | TRBV2 | CASRSTLAKNIQYF | TGTGCCAGCAGGTCAACTCTAGCCAAAAACATTCAGTACTTC
TRBD1 | TRBJ2-1 | . | TRBV4-1 | CASSQRDRGNEQFF | TGCGCCAGCAGCCAAAGGGACAGGGGGAATGAGCAGTTCTTC
. | TRBJ1-1 | . | TRBV7-2 | CASSARGGTEAFF | TGTGCCAGCAGCGCGAGGGGAGGCACTGAAGCTTTCTTT
. | TRBJ2-5 | . | TRBV15 | CATSRAGGVETQYF | TGTGCCACCAGCAGAGCGGGGGGCGTGGAGACCCAGTACTTC
TRBD1 | TRBJ1-3 | . | TRBV2 | CASSRQGSGNTIYF | TGTGCCAGCAGTCGACAGGGATCCGGAAACACCATATATTTT
TRBD2 | TRBJ2-1 | . | TRBV27 | CASTPARREGLGEQFF | TGTGCCAGCACCCCCGCTCGTCGGGAGGGCCTCGGTGAGCAGTTCTTC
TRBD2 | TRBJ2-1 | . | TRBV28 | CASDSTGDYSNEQFF | TGTGCCAGCGATTCTACTGGGGACTATTCCAATGAGCAGTTCTTC
. | TRBJ2-7 | . | TRBV6-6 | CASSSRRIDEQYF | TGTGCCAGCAGTAGCCGGAGGATCGACGAGCAGTACTTC
. | TRBJ2-4 | . | TRBV30 | CAWSSPGELAKNIQYF | TGTGCCTGGAGTTCCCCAGGGGAGCTAGCCAAAAACATTCAGTATTTC
TRBD1 | TRBJ2-6 | . | TRBV14 | CASSHPYRDRSRSSGANVLTF | TGTGCCAGCAGCCATCCATACCGGGACAGGAGCCGGTCTAGTGGGGCCAACGTCCTGACTTTC
TRBD2 | TRBJ2-7 | . | TRBV14 | CASSQGGLVPYEQYF | TGTGCCAGCAGCCAAGGGGGACTAGTGCCCTACGAGCAGTACTTC
TRBD2 | TRBJ2-1 | . | TRBV29-1 | CSVLGTSGVGEQFF | TGCAGCGTGCTCGGGACTAGCGGGGTCGGTGAGCAGTTCTTC
TRBD1 | TRBJ1-5 | few | TRBV28 | CASRKTGGSNQPQHF | TGTGCCAGCAGGAAGACAGGGGGCTCCAATCAGCCCCAGCATTTT
TRBD2 | TRBJ2-5 | . | TRBV6-5 | CASSWEIAGEETQYF | TGTGCCAGCAGTTGGGAAATAGCGGGGGAAGAGACCCAGTACTTC
. | TRBJ1-1 | . | TRBV12-2 | CASRLGAGTMNTEAFF | TGTGCAAGTCGCTTAGGGGCAGGAACCATGAACACTGAAGCTTTCTTT
. | TRBJ2-3 | . | TRBV2 | CASSEAGETDTQYF | TGTGCCAGCAGTGAAGCGGGAGAGACAGATACGCAGTATTTT
TRBD2 | TRBJ2-3 | few | TRBV4-2 | CASSQALAGGPDTQYF | TGTGCCAGCAGCCAAGCGCTAGCGGGGGGTCCAGATACGCAGTATTTT